These T cell receptor beta chains were read from a single sample in a study of T cell responses to AZD1222 COVID-19 vaccine. The table came from immunoSEQ multiplex PCR; TCRdb's copy has only in-frame clones and leaves some out. The table lists 190,000 or so clones, over 85% of them singletons. This material consisted of peripheral blood, taken 28 days after the second AZD1222 dose. The receptors come from an adult who received the AZD1222 COVID-19 vaccine. CDR3s leave out the opening cysteine and the closing phenylalanine or tryptophan.

J gene,V gene,CDR3 protein
TRBJ2-5,TRBV4-3,ASSQDLQGAKETQY
TRBJ1-1,TRBV6-5,ASSYFDREEAF
TRBJ2-5,TRBV7-2,ASSPTETQY
TRBJ1-6,TRBV27,ASSSRFSPLH
TRBJ2-5,TRBV29-1,SAGPGETQY
TRBJ2-1,TRBV7-2,ASSLGTSGGNEQF
TRBJ2-2,TRBV3-1/TRBV3-2,ASSLFSGELF
TRBJ1-5,TRBV28,ASRVVSNQPQH
TRBJ2-7,TRBV2,ASNPTGSPYEQY
TRBJ1-5,TRBV28,ASSNQPQH
TRBJ1-6,TRBV6-1,ASSEREISPLH
TRBJ1-2,TRBV13,ASSRDRPHHGYT
TRBJ1-5,TRBV6-6,ASSRTGTDNQPQH
TRBJ2-5,TRBV7-9,ASSLAYRQTQY
TRBJ2-5,TRBV10-1,ASSESAAQETQY
TRBJ2-1,TRBV11-2,ASSPGRGGEQF
TRBJ1-1,TRBV13,ASSQITGGAEAF
TRBJ1-3,TRBV7-3,ASSPSTGNTIY
TRBJ1-3,TRBV7-9,ASSLERVGNTIY
TRBJ2-5,TRBV3-1/TRBV3-2,ASSQDLGGLETQY
TRBJ2-5,TRBV20-1,SASRGSGETQY
TRBJ1-6,TRBV18,ASSPGQGSYNSPLH
TRBJ1-1,TRBV12-5,ASGLRDSVFSEAF
TRBJ2-1,TRBV19,ASSPRRGEQF
TRBJ1-2,TRBV6-2/TRBV6-3,ASSYSGQGVGGYT
TRBJ1-5,TRBV12-3/TRBV12-4,ASSSGQGQPQH
TRBJ1-5,TRBV29-1,SVSQNSNQPQH
TRBJ2-7,TRBV4-2,ASSQVAGQGAHEQY
TRBJ1-2,TRBV12-3/TRBV12-4,ASSLWLGGYT
TRBJ1-2,TRBV6-5,AVRDSYYGYT
TRBJ2-7,TRBV10-3,AISPDGLYEQY
TRBJ1-6,TRBV5-4,ASSLPGQGISPLH
TRBJ1-1,TRBV19,ASNFRMNTEAF
TRBJ1-2,TRBV18,ASSPPGEALSGYT
TRBJ2-7,TRBV6-5,ASRTRQDPTYEQY
TRBJ1-4,TRBV4-1,ASSQSDRVNEKLF
TRBJ2-5,TRBV5-1,ASSLMAGQGLTQY
TRBJ1-5,TRBV7-2,ASSSGQGYQPQH
TRBJ2-7,TRBV6-2/TRBV6-3,ASSRTLDAGSYEQY
TRBJ1-5,TRBV5-5,ASSRDSSNQPQH
TRBJ2-1,TRBV5-4,ASSLRYNEQF
TRBJ2-2,TRBV13,ASSSSPGTGELF
TRBJ2-1,TRBV28,ASSTPRLDPPLYNEQF
TRBJ2-5,TRBV3-1/TRBV3-2,ASRPGTDRGETQY
TRBJ2-7,TRBV11-2,ASSYTRDGSYEQY
TRBJ2-7,TRBV11-2,ASSLDRSYEQY
TRBJ1-4,TRBV24-1,ATSDKGSEKLF